These T cell receptor beta chains were read from a single sample in a study of T cell repertoires in cytomegalovirus infection. TCRdb reanalysed the reads using MiXCR and keeps one entry per CDR3 protein. The table records some 180,000 distinct CDR3 sequences, about a sixth of them present only once. The sample was CD8+ T cells from PBMCs. These receptors were taken from a human donor in good health (CMV status not recorded). Some clones in this sample may be carry-over from other donors' samples. The CDR3 runs from the conserved cysteine through the conserved F or W. The D gene is left open where the match is weak. Where a row states a size, it is once, few, many or the class of an expanded clone; other rows omit it.

clone size,D gene,V gene,J gene,CDR3 protein,CDR3 DNA
-,-,TRBV27,TRBJ1-5,CASSHAGVNQPQHF,TGTGCCAGCAGTCATGCAGGGGTGAATCAGCCCCAGCATTTT
-,-,TRBV12-3/TRBV12-4,TRBJ2-1,CASRPTGFEQFF,TGTGCCAGCAGACCTACAGGGTTCGAGCAGTTCTTC
-,-,TRBV29-1,TRBJ1-1,CSAIDNTEAFF,TGCAGCGCCATCGATAACACTGAAGCTTTCTTT
few,TRBD1,TRBV24-1,TRBJ2-2,CATSDSRGRFTGELFF,TGTGCCACCAGTGATTCCAGGGGGCGGTTTACCGGGGAGCTGTTTTTT
many,-,TRBV7-2,TRBJ1-2,CASSSEGEANYGYTF,TGTGCCAGCAGCTCAGAAGGGGAGGCTAACTATGGCTACACCTTC
-,-,TRBV14,TRBJ1-1,CASSPMRNTEAFF,TGTGCCAGCAGTCCGATGAGGAACACTGAAGCTTTCTTT
-,-,TRBV20-1,TRBJ2-2,CSAWGQNTGELFF,TGCAGTGCTTGGGGACAGAACACCGGGGAGCTGTTTTTT
-,-,TRBV4-1,TRBJ2-5,CASSQPRGTYEETQYF,TGCGCCAGCAGCCAGCCGCGGGGAACCTATGAAGAGACCCAGTACTTC
-,-,TRBV12-3/TRBV12-4,TRBJ1-1,CASISPELLIF,TGTGCCAGCATCTCTCCTGAGTTGTTGATATTT
-,TRBD1,TRBV6-1,TRBJ2-3,CASSEKTGGGIGTDTQYF,TGTGCCAGCAGTGAAAAGACAGGGGGGGGAATCGGGACAGATACGCAGTATTTT
few,-,TRBV7-3,TRBJ1-5,CASSLSGQPNQPQHF,TGTGCCAGCAGCTTAAGTGGACAGCCGAATCAGCCCCAGCATTTT
once,TRBD1,TRBV6-5,TRBJ2-1,CASSYTGTVWVNEQFF,TGTGCCAGCAGTTACACGGGGACAGTATGGGTCAATGAGCAGTTCTTC
-,TRBD1,TRBV13,TRBJ1-5,CASSLGGQGQPQHF,TGTGCCAGCAGCTTAGGGGGACAGGGCCAGCCCCAGCATTTT
-,-,TRBV30,TRBJ2-1,CAGYGVYNEQFF,TGTGCCGGGTACGGGGTCTACAATGAGCAGTTCTTC
-,-,TRBV12-3/TRBV12-4,TRBJ1-1,CASSPVWTEAFF,TGTGCCAGCAGCCCGGTTTGGACTGAAGCTTTCTTT
-,TRBD1,TRBV10-3,TRBJ1-1,CAISERADREDTEAFF,TGTGCCATCAGTGAACGTGCAGACAGGGAGGATACTGAAGCTTTCTTT
few,-,TRBV29-1,TRBJ1-1,CSGGRMNTEAFF,TGCAGCGGAGGTCGTATGAACACTGAAGCTTTCTTT
-,-,TRBV7-9,TRBJ1-1,CASSSQNDTEAFF,TGTGCCAGCAGCTCGCAGAATGACACTGAAGCTTTCTTT
few,TRBD1,TRBV20-1,TRBJ2-7,CSAPRDSFFEQYF,TGCAGTGCCCCCCGGGACAGCTTTTTTGAGCAGTACTTC
-,-,TRBV15,TRBJ1-5,CATSRDLGSLQPQHF,TGTGCCACCAGCAGAGATCTGGGATCTCTACAGCCCCAGCATTTT
few,TRBD1,TRBV7-2,TRBJ1-4,CASSLNRGLVNEKLFF,TGTGCCAGCAGCTTGAACAGGGGGCTCGTTAATGAAAAACTGTTTTTT
many,-,TRBV7-2,TRBJ1-1,CASSQQKYTEAFF,TGTGCCAGCAGCCAGCAAAAGTACACTGAAGCTTTCTTT
-,-,TRBV4-1,TRBJ2-3,CASSRGRTDTQYF,TGCGCCAGCAGCCGGGGGCGTACAGATACGCAGTATTTT
few,-,TRBV7-2,TRBJ2-7,CASSLRGGMVNYEQYF,TGTGCCAGCAGCTTGAGGGGGGGTATGGTCAACTACGAGCAGTACTTC
-,-,TRBV30,TRBJ1-1,CAWSSGIHTEAFF,TGTGCCTGGAGTTCGGGGATACACACTGAAGCTTTCTTT
few,TRBD2,TRBV7-2,TRBJ2-7,CASRSSGGITYEQYF,TGTGCCAGCAGATCTAGCGGGGGCATTACCTACGAGCAGTACTTC
few,-,TRBV5-1,TRBJ1-5,CASSLYPSGSNQPQHF,TGCGCCAGCAGCTTGTATCCTTCGGGTTCCAATCAGCCCCAGCATTTT
few,-,TRBV7-6,TRBJ1-2,CASSLAGEIDGYTF,TGTGCCAGCAGCTTAGCGGGAGAGATCGATGGCTACACCTTC
few,-,TRBV28,TRBJ2-1,CASIRGAEQFF,TGTGCCAGCATTCGGGGGGCGGAGCAGTTCTTC
-,-,TRBV7-2,TRBJ1-5,CASSLGVGGQPQHF,TGTGCCAGCAGCTTAGGGGTGGGGGGTCAGCCCCAGCATTTT
few,-,TRBV24-1,TRBJ2-1,CATSSRAEYYNEQFF,TGTGCCACCAGTTCCAGAGCAGAGTACTACAATGAGCAGTTCTTC
-,-,TRBV7-9,TRBJ1-4,CASSPPGRQDEKLFF,TGTGCCAGCAGCCCGCCGGGACGACAGGATGAAAAACTGTTTTTT
-,-,TRBV7-9,TRBJ2-7,CASSHRVNYEQYF,TGTGCCAGCAGCCACCGGGTCAACTACGAGCAGTACTTC
many,-,TRBV7-2,TRBJ1-2,CASREDDWTEGGYTF,TGTGCCAGCAGGGAGGACGACTGGACAGAGGGTGGCTACACCTTC
-,TRBD2,TRBV7-2,TRBJ2-7,CASSLALSGGGSYEQYF,TGTGCCAGCAGCTTAGCGCTCTCTGGCGGGGGATCCTACGAGCAGTACTTC
-,-,TRBV20-1,TRBJ1-6,CSARDRVHSSYNSPLHF,TGCAGTGCTAGAGATCGGGTTCATAGCTCCTATAATTCACCCCTCCACTTT
-,-,TRBV14,TRBJ1-1,CASSQDQRVVNTEAFF,TGTGCCAGCAGCCAAGACCAACGGGTAGTGAACACTGAAGCTTTCTTT
few,-,TRBV6-2/TRBV6-3,TRBJ2-7,CASTGTGYEQYF,TGTGCCAGCACGGGGACGGGATACGAGCAGTACTTC
few,-,TRBV15,TRBJ1-1,CATSRENLEGTEAFF,TGTGCCACCAGCAGAGAAAATCTGGAGGGGACTGAAGCTTTCTTT
few,-,TRBV4-3,TRBJ2-7,CASSQDLTGEAGEQYF,TGCGCCAGCAGCCAAGATCTCACCGGGGAAGCGGGCGAGCAGTACTTC
-,-,TRBV12-3/TRBV12-4,TRBJ1-2,CACNGGNYGYTF,TGTGCCTGCAACGGTGGAAACTATGGCTACACCTTC
few,TRBD1,TRBV27,TRBJ2-7,CASSPSSGDSSYEQYF,TGTGCCAGCAGTCCCAGCTCCGGGGACAGCTCCTACGAGCAGTACTTC
few,-,TRBV6-2/TRBV6-3,TRBJ2-2,CASRTDTTGELFF,TGTGCCAGCAGAACGGACACCACCGGGGAGCTGTTTTTT
few,-,TRBV24-1,TRBJ2-3,CATSATRGPPDTQYF,TGTGCCACCAGCGCAACGCGGGGACCTCCGGATACGCAGTATTTT
-,-,TRBV12-3/TRBV12-4,TRBJ1-5,CASSADQPQHF,TGTGCCAGCAGTGCCGATCAGCCCCAGCATTTT
few,-,TRBV7-9,TRBJ2-7,CASSFPTSYEQYF,TGTGCCAGCAGCTTTCCGACCTCCTACGAGCAGTACTTC
-,-,TRBV7-9,TRBJ1-2,CASSLGPWLRNGYTF,TGTGCCAGCAGCTTAGGCCCGTGGCTCCGGAATGGCTACACCTTC
-,-,TRBV10-3,TRBJ1-2,CAIRADTANYGYTF,TGTGCCATCAGGGCGGACACAGCTAACTATGGCTACACCTTC
few,TRBD2,TRBV4-2,TRBJ2-1,CASSQAGGPGNEQFF,TGTGCCAGCAGCCAAGCGGGGGGGCCGGGGAATGAGCAGTTCTTC
-,TRBD1,TRBV13,TRBJ2-7,CASSFTGEGDYEQYF,TGTGCCAGCAGCTTCACAGGGGAAGGGGATTACGAGCAGTACTTC
many,-,TRBV7-2,TRBJ2-2,CASSSTPYRVANTGELFF,TGTGCCAGCAGCTCCACACCTTACAGGGTCGCGAACACCGGGGAGCTGTTTTTT